These T cell receptor beta chains were read from a single sample in a study of T-cell reconstitution after alpha-beta-depleted transplantation in children. TCRdb re-called the PCR reads with MiXCR, one entry per CDR3 protein. The data contain around 140,000 distinct CDR3 sequences, 8.8% of them singletons. The sequencing used PBMCs, mostly from graft donor cells, collected 180 days after TCRalphabeta/CD19-depleted stem cell transplant. The receptors derive from a female patient aged 2-9 years who had a stem cell transplant for congenital amegakaryocytic thrombocytopenia, so the T cells may come from the graft donor. CDR3s include the opening cysteine and the closing phenylalanine or tryptophan. Fields, in order: clone size, J gene, V gene, D gene, CDR3 DNA, CDR3 protein. The D gene is left open where the match is weak. Expanded clones are given a class, and other clones once, few, many or no size at all.

clone_size: many; j_call: TRBJ2-1; v_call: TRBV29-1; d_call: TRBD2; cdr3_nt: TGCAGCGTTGGGACTAGCGGGAGGTATGAGCAGTTCTTC; cdr3_aa: CSVGTSGRYEQFF
clone_size: many; j_call: TRBJ2-7; v_call: TRBV10-3; d_call: .; cdr3_nt: TGTGCCATCAGTGAGCAGTCCTACGAGCAGTACTTC; cdr3_aa: CAISEQSYEQYF
clone_size: few; j_call: TRBJ1-5; v_call: TRBV14; d_call: .; cdr3_nt: TGTGCCAGCAGCCAAGACTGGGCGCAGCCCCAGCATTTT; cdr3_aa: CASSQDWAQPQHF
clone_size: many; j_call: TRBJ1-6; v_call: TRBV4-1; d_call: .; cdr3_nt: TGCGCCAGCAGCCAAGATGGCGGTGCGCGCCCCCTCCACTTT; cdr3_aa: CASSQDGGARPLHF
clone_size: .; j_call: TRBJ2-1; v_call: TRBV20-1; d_call: TRBD2; cdr3_nt: TGCAGTTCAGCGGGGGACGCAAGCTACAATGAGCAGTTCTTC; cdr3_aa: CSSAGDASYNEQFF
clone_size: many; j_call: TRBJ2-2; v_call: TRBV6-1; d_call: TRBD1; cdr3_nt: TGTGCCAGCAGAGAGGGGGGACAGGGCACCGGGGAGCTGTTTTTT; cdr3_aa: CASREGGQGTGELFF
clone_size: many; j_call: TRBJ2-1; v_call: TRBV19; d_call: .; cdr3_nt: TGTGCCAGTAGTATTTTTTGGGTTCGAGACAATGAGCAGTTCTTC; cdr3_aa: CASSIFWVRDNEQFF
clone_size: many; j_call: TRBJ2-2; v_call: TRBV7-2; d_call: .; cdr3_nt: TGTGCCAGCAGCTTAGACACAGGGAAGCTGTTTTTT; cdr3_aa: CASSLDTGKLFF
clone_size: many; j_call: TRBJ2-7; v_call: TRBV18; d_call: .; cdr3_nt: TGTGCCAGCTCACAGGACTCCTACGAGCAGTACTTC; cdr3_aa: CASSQDSYEQYF
clone_size: many; j_call: TRBJ2-7; v_call: TRBV3-1; d_call: TRBD2; cdr3_nt: TGTGCCAGCAGCCTTTTCGCCGCTAGCGGATCCTACGAGCAGTACTTC; cdr3_aa: CASSLFAASGSYEQYF